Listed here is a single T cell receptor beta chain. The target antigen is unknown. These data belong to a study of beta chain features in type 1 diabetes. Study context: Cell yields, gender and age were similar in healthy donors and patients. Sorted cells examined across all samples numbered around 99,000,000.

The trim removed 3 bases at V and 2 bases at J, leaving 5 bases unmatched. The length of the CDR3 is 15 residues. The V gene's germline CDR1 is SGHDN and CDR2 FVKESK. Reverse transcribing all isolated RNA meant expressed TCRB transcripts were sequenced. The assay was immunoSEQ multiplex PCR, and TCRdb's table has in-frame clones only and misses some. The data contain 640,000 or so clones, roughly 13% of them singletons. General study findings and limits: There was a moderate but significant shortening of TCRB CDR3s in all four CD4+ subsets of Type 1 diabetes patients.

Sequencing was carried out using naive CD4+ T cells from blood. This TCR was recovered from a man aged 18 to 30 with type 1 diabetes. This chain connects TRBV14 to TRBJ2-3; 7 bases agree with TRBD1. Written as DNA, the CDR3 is TGTGCCAGCAGCCAGGGGACAGATTTCACAGATACGCAGTATTTT. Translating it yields CASSQGTDFTDTQYF.